The 24 T cell receptor beta chains listed next were all sequenced from one sample in a study of T cells in Graves' hyperthyroidism and ophthalmopathy. RNA transcripts served as the template for amplifying TCR beta CDR3 regions. An initial round of RT-PCR targeting the TCR CDR3 relied on the HTBI primer set. TCRdb re-analysed the multiplex PCR reads in MiXCR, keeping a single row per CDR3 protein. The table includes fewer than 900,000 distinct CDR3 sequences, about 17% detected once. The sample consisted of blood. The receptors were sampled from a woman aged 45-59 years with Graves' hyperthyroidism that later progressed to Graves' ophthalmopathy.

This clonotype was counted a few times. The genes are TRBV7-9 and TRBJ1-6, with TRBD1 identical over 9 bases. The germline V gene has CDR1 SEHNR and CDR2 FQNEAQ (reference sequence). V shed 2 bases, J shed 4 bases, and the junction held 6 bases outside the gene matches. The CDR3 has 17 amino acids. The CDR3 sequence: CASSLSGDRAYNSPLHF. The CDR3 nucleotides are TGTGCCAGCAGCTTAAGTGGGGACAGGGCGTATAATTCACCCCTCCACTTT.

This sequence joins TRBV12-5 and TRBJ1-2; D is perhaps TRBD1 (6 bases). From germline, CDR1 is LGHNT and CDR2 FRNRAP. The CDR3 extends over 14 amino acids. V was cut by 5 bases and J by 7 bases, with 17 bases left in between. This CDR3 is CASGVGGAVGGYTF. The CDR3 bases are TGTGCTAGTGGTGTGGGGGGGGCGGTCGGTGGCTACACCTTC.

This clonotype was detected only a few times. J is TRBJ2-5 and V is TRBV6-7; TRBD2 might be the D (6 bases). TRBV6-7 is filed as an ORF, its function uncertain. This CDR3 comprises 14 residues. Deletions cut 6 bases from V and 7 bases from J, with 18 bases between. The DNA for the CDR3 is TGTGCCAGCAGCCCCAGCGGGCGCCGGGGGACCCAGTACTTC. Protein: CASSPSGRRGTQYF.

This clonotype was detected many times. Its ends do not fully match the called genes, so a read error is possible. The V and J genes are TRBV19 and TRBJ2-2; 8 nucleotides agree with TRBD1. CDR3 length: 15 residues. Germline V gene lookup returns CDR1 LNHDA and CDR2 SQIVND (reference sequence). The CDR3 region is CASSTGTGNTGELFF. In DNA, the CDR3 is TGTGCCAGCAGTACCGGGACAGGGAACACCGGGGAGCTGTTTTTT.

The V and J genes are TRBV6-2 or TRBV6-3 and TRBJ2-3, with TRBD2 matching over 7 bases. Germline V CDR1 and CDR2: MNHEY, SVGEGT. V lost 8 bases and J lost 6; bases outside the gene matches: 11. The CDR3 is 14 amino acids. In DNA form, the CDR3 reads TGTGCCAGCGTATTAGCGGGCGCAGGGGATACGCAGTATTTT. Its translation is CASVLAGAGDTQYF.

This chain uses TRBV5-4 with TRBJ2-1; tentatively, D is TRBD1 (6 bases). V was shortened by 0 bases and J by 0 bases, with 10 bases between the two germline ends. The CDR3 runs to 16 residues. Germline CDR1 SGHNT, CDR2 YYREEE (reference sequence). In DNA, the CDR3 is TGTGCCAGCAGCTTGGCCCAGGGGTTCTCCTACAATGAGCAGTTCTTC. It codes for CASSLAQGFSYNEQFF. Full variable domain (outside the CDR3, taken from reference TRBV5-4 and TRBJ2-1): ETGVTQSPTHLIKTRGQQVTLRCSSQSGHNTVSWYQQALGQGPQFIFQYYREEENGRGNFPPRFSGLQFPNYSSELNVNALELDDSALYLCASSLAQGFSYNEQFFGPGTRLTVL.

This clonotype was seen a few times. The V call is TRBV12-3 or TRBV12-4, the J call TRBJ2-3; D remains ambiguous. With 4 bases removed from V and 3 bases from J, the gap between germline ends came to 17 bases. This CDR3 region has 16 residues. CDR3 DNA: TGTGCCAGCAGTTCAATCGGGCCACCAGCAACAGATACGCAGTATTTT. Its protein product is CASSSIGPPATDTQYF.

A few counts support this clonotype. This chain links TRBV27 with TRBJ1-1, with 9 positions matching TRBD1. V was clipped by 6 bases and J by 5 bases; unmatched bases: 10. CDR1 and CDR2 from the germline V gene are MNHEY and SMNVEV (reference sequence). This CDR3 spans 15 amino acids. CDR3 protein: CASRDTDRGYTEAFF. DNA for the CDR3: TGTGCCAGCAGAGACACAGACAGGGGGTATACTGAAGCTTTCTTT.

V gene TRBV7-6 combines with J gene TRBJ1-3; D gene uncertain. From germline, CDR1 is SGHVS and CDR2 FNYEAQ. CDR3 length: 16 residues. The germline V and J ends were trimmed by 1 base and 0 bases, with 10 bases remaining between them. This CDR3 reads CASSLGPALSGNTIYF. The DNA for the CDR3 is TGTGCCAGCAGCTTAGGTCCGGCGCTCTCTGGAAACACCATATATTTT.

The chain is built from TRBV19 and TRBJ1-5, with D unclear. Per the germline V gene, CDR1 is LNHDA and CDR2 is SQIVND (reference sequence). The CDR3 has 13 residues. V lost 5 bases to trimming and J lost 3 bases, with 8 bases between them. The CDR3 sequence is CASSSRINQPQHF. The DNA of the CDR3 is TGTGCCAGTAGTTCCAGAATCAATCAGCCCCAGCATTTT.

This clonotype was seen at least ten times. The rearrangement links TRBV6-1 to TRBJ2-5, with D possibly being TRBD2 (7 bases). Trimming shortened V by 7 bases and J by 3 bases, and 24 bases separated the two germline ends. The germline V gene has CDR1 MNHNS and CDR2 SASEGT. The CDR3 covers 17 residues. The CDR3 DNA sequence: TGTGCCAGCATCCGAGTACGGGGGGCCCTAGGGAAAGAGACCCAGTACTTC. It translates to CASIRVRGALGKETQYF.

At least ten counts were recorded for this clonotype. The chain employs TRBV18 and TRBJ2-1, with D unclear. This CDR3 comprises 15 residues. Germline-derived CDR1 and CDR2 are KGHSH and LQKENI. V was pared by 4 bases and J by 4 bases, with 14 bases between. The CDR3 DNA reads as TGTGCCAGCTCACGACTCCCACCTCCTTACAATGAGCAGTTCTTC. It yields the protein CASSRLPPPYNEQFF.

In its sample, this clonotype was seen many times. V is TRBV20-1 and J is TRBJ2-3; a weak D match, TRBD2 (6 bases). Germline CDR1 is DFQATT and CDR2 is SNEGSKA (reference sequence). The CDR3 totals 15 residues. Between the trimmed V and J ends, which lost 5 bases and 1 base, there was a span of 16 bases. CDR3 DNA sequence: TGCAGTGCTGGATTGGAGGGGTTGGGCACAGATACGCAGTATTTT. This encodes CSAGLEGLGTDTQYF.

This clonotype was recorded a few times. J is TRBJ2-1 and V is TRBV5-6; TRBD2 agrees at 7 bases. Trimming cost V 4 bases and J 0 bases; bases outside gene matches: 4. Looked up from germline, CDR1 is SGHDT and CDR2 is YYEEEE. The CDR3 is 15 amino acids. CDR3 sequence reads: CASSEAGSSYNEQFF. CDR3 coding DNA: TGTGCCAGCAGCGAAGCGGGGAGCTCCTACAATGAGCAGTTCTTC.

A few counts support this clonotype. The V gene is TRBV9, the J gene TRBJ2-3; no definite D call. The CDR3 covers 13 residues. V was pared by 2 bases and J by 0 bases, with 4 bases between. Germline lookup yields CDR1 SGDLS and CDR2 YYNGEE. The DNA of the CDR3 is TGTGCCAGCAGCGTTCATAGCACAGATACGCAGTATTTT. This encodes CASSVHSTDTQYF. Looking up the rest from reference TRBV9 and TRBJ2-3 gives the full variable domain: DSGVTQTPKHLITATGQRVTLRCSPRSGDLSVYWYQQSLDQGLQFLIQYYNGEERAKGNILERFSAQQFPDLHSELNLSSLELGDSALYFCASSVHSTDTQYFGPGTRLTVL.

This clonotype occurred a few times. The V gene is TRBV6-1, the J gene TRBJ2-1, with TRBD2 identical over 11 bases. CDR3 length equals 17 residues. Losses at the gene ends were 7 bases for V and 4 bases for J; bases not matched to a gene: 12. CDR1 is MNHNS, CDR2 SASEGT, per germline. The CDR3 DNA follows: TGTGCCAGCACCCCGAAGGCCCCTAGCGGGGGGTACAATGAGCAGTTCTTC. Translating it yields CASTPKAPSGGYNEQFF.

This clonotype was seen a few times. J is TRBJ2-1 and V is TRBV6-1; 12 nucleotides match TRBD2. V shed 5 bases and J 3 bases; nucleotides not matched to a gene: 8. Germline V lookup: CDR1 MNHNS, CDR2 SASEGT. This CDR3 spans 17 amino acids. The CDR3 DNA is TGTGCCAGCAGTCGGGGAAGACTAGCGGGGGTCTACAATGAGCAGTTCTTC. Translating it yields CASSRGRLAGVYNEQFF.

This rearrangement joins TRBV7-3 to TRBJ2-2, with D possibly called TRBD1 or TRBD2 (5 bases each). The CDR3 runs to 13 residues. Trimming shortened V by 6 bases and J by 4 bases, and 9 bases separated the two germline ends. From germline, CDR1 is SGHTA and CDR2 FQGTGA. The CDR3 sequence is CASRVGTTGELFF. CDR3 nucleotide sequence: TGTGCCAGCAGGGTGGGGACCACCGGGGAGCTGTTTTTT. Full variable domain (rest looked up from reference TRBV7-3 and TRBJ2-2): GAGVSQTPSNKVTEKGKYVELRCDPISGHTALYWYRQSLGQGPEFLIYFQGTGAADDSGLPNDRFFAVRPEGSVSTLKIQRTERGDSAVYLCASRVGTTGELFFGEGSRLTVL.

Many counts were recorded for this clonotype. This chain joins TRBV12-3 or TRBV12-4 and TRBJ1-5; weak D call: TRBD1 (5 bases). Trimming took off 4 bases at V and 6 bases at J, with 16 bases between the two ends. The CDR3 runs to 15 residues. The CDR3 here is CASSSGLGTGQPQHF. The CDR3 DNA reads as TGTGCCAGCAGTTCAGGTCTGGGGACGGGTCAGCCCCAGCATTTT.

The chain links TRBV5-1 to TRBJ1-2; no clear D gene. CDR3 length equals 14 residues. Germline V gene data show CDR1 as SGHRS and CDR2 as YFSETQ. Trimming stripped 4 bases from V and 1 base from J, with 11 bases between. CDR3 coding DNA: TGCGCCAGCAGCCTGATGACGGATAACTATGGCTACACCTTC. Its translation is CASSLMTDNYGYTF.

This clonotype has a count of ten or more. The V and J genes are TRBV30 and TRBJ2-5, with D possibly matching TRBD1 (5 bases). V was trimmed by 1 base and J by 4 bases, leaving 10 bases between them. The germline gives CDR1 GTSNPN, CDR2 SVGIG (reference sequence). The CDR3 spans 13 residues. CDR3 in DNA: TGTGCCTGGAGTGGTGACAGATTAGAGACCCAGTACTTC. Translation: CAWSGDRLETQYF.

In its sample, this clonotype was seen a few times. The chain uses TRBV7-9 and TRBJ1-2, with 12 bases matching TRBD1. From germline, CDR1 is SEHNR and CDR2 FQNEAQ (reference sequence). This CDR3 comprises 17 residues. Unmatched junction bases numbered 12, after V lost 3 bases and J lost 7 bases. The CDR3 nucleotides read TGTGCCAGCAGCTTGCCGACCGGGACAGGGGGCCACCCTGGCTACACCTTC. Amino acid sequence: CASSLPTGTGGHPGYTF.

This clonotype was counted many times. At one boundary the junction diverges from the germline segment, which might be a read error. This chain connects TRBV7-7 to TRBJ2-1; D unresolved. Looked up from germline, CDR1 is SSHAT and CDR2 is FNYEAQ (reference sequence). The CDR3 is 13 residues long. The DNA for the CDR3 is TGTGCTAGCAGCTTAGAAGGGAACGATGAGCAGTTCTTC. Translated, it gives CASSLEGNDEQFF.

This rearrangement joins TRBV4-2 to TRBJ1-1; D might be TRBD1 (6 bases). V was trimmed by 2 bases and J by 9 bases, leaving 16 bases between them. The CDR3 loop spans 14 amino acids. Looked up from germline, CDR1 is LGHNA and CDR2 is YNFKEQ. Here the CDR3 reads CASSQSLETGQAFF. The CDR3 nucleotides read TGTGCCAGCAGCCAATCCCTGGAGACAGGTCAAGCTTTCTTT.